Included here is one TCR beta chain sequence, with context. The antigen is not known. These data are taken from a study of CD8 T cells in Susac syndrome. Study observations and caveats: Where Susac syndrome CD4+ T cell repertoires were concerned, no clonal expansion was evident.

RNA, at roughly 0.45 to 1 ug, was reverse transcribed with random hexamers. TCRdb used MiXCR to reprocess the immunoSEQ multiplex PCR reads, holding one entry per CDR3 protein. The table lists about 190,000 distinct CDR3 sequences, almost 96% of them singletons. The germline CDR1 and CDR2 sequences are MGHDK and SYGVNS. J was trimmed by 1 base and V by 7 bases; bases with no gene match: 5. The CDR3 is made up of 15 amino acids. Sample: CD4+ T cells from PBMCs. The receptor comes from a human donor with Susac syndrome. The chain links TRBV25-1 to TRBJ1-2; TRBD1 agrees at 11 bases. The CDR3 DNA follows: TGTGCCAGCACCGAGGGACAGGGGGGTAACTATGGCTACACCTTC. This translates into CASTEGQGGNYGYTF.